This T cell receptor (beta chain) derives from a study of cytomegalovirus exposure and HLA in healthy donors. Study-wide findings and caveats: Listed as cytomegalovirus-associated were 150 to 200 TCR beta chains.

A remark on this clone: No antigen is known for it.

The CDR3 runs to 18 residues. PCR used 60 Vbeta primers and 13 Jbeta primers. Sequencing was performed with immunoSEQ multiplex PCR; in TCRdb, only in-frame clones are kept and a portion is missing. There are some 130,000 clones in the sample; around 80% occur only once, and about 10% lies in the top ten. Sequencing input: PBMCs. This TCR derives from a woman between 45 and 60 years old in good health and CMV-seropositive. The genes are TRBV12-1 and TRBJ2-6; the D call in the table, TRBD1, was not verified against the DNA. TRBV12-1 is a pseudogene locus. The CDR3 DNA reads TGTGCCAGCAGCAAACCGGGACAGACCAGCTCTGGGGCCAACGTCCTGACTTTC. This gives the protein CASSKPGQTSSGANVLTF.